These 8 T cell receptor beta chains came from one sample sequenced in a study of control samples from healthy donors and cancer patients. Some clones are missing from TCRdb's copy, which holds only in-frame ones; the method was immunoSEQ multiplex PCR. The sample records about 76,000 clones, approximately 88% being singletons. Sample: PBMCs. These receptor sequences come from a woman between 45 and 65 years old with colorectal cancer.

This clone was detected only a few times. The chain combines TRBV30 with TRBJ2-5; 7 positions agree with TRBD2. The CDR3 is 13 amino acids. CDR1 is GTSNPN and CDR2 is SVGIG in the germline V gene (reference sequence). The V segment lost 4 bases and the J segment 2 bases; nucleotides outside the gene matches: 4. The DNA for the CDR3 is TGTGCCTGGACCTTAGCGGGTCAAGAGACCCAGTACTTC. It codes for CAWTLAGQETQYF.

V is TRBV28 and J is TRBJ2-5, with 8 bases matching TRBD1. The germline V gene encodes CDR1 MDHEN and CDR2 SYDVKM. The V and J ends lost 5 bases and 0 bases, in that order; junction bases with no gene match: 5. The CDR3 totals 15 residues. The CDR3 nucleotides read TGTGCCAGCAGTCCCGGGACAGGCCACCAAGAGACCCAGTACTTC. This translates into CASSPGTGHQETQYF.

The genes are TRBV5-1 and TRBJ2-1; D gene unclear. Trimming took off 3 bases at V and 9 bases at J, with 19 bases between the two ends. This CDR3 spans 15 amino acids. Per germline, CDR1 SGHRS and CDR2 YFSETQ. The DNA for the CDR3 is TGCGCCAGCAGCTACAGTCCGGCGCCCTCGAGTGAGCAGTTCTTC. This codes for CASSYSPAPSSEQFF.

V usage is TRBV18 and J usage is TRBJ2-7; D remains ambiguous. Germline values: CDR1 KGHSH, CDR2 LQKENI. The V end was cut by 6 bases, the J end by 4 bases, with 13 bases between. This CDR3 contains 13 residues. The CDR3 is CASSAEWGYEQYV. The CDR3 DNA reads as TGTGCCAGCTCGGCCGAGTGGGGTTACGAGCAGTACGTC.

The rearrangement joins TRBV27 to TRBJ2-6; possible D gene TRBD1, 6 bases. This CDR3 is built from 18 residues. Germline CDR1 and CDR2: MNHEY and SMNVEV (reference sequence). Trimming shortened V by 3 bases and J by 1 base, and 16 bases separated the two germline ends. The CDR3 bases are TGTGCCAGCAGTTTGAAGTGGACAGCCGCGTCTGGGGCCAACGTCCTGACTTTC. Residues: CASSLKWTAASGANVLTF.

The chain has TRBV9 and TRBJ1-1; no definite D call. Germline CDR1 and CDR2: SGDLS and YYNGEE. The CDR3 sequence is 14 residues long. Trimming shortened V by 0 bases and J by 0 bases, and 6 bases separated the two germline ends. The CDR3 sequence: CASSVDVLNTEAFF. CDR3 coding DNA: TGTGCCAGCAGCGTAGATGTCCTGAACACTGAAGCTTTCTTT.

V gene TRBV27 combines with J gene TRBJ1-2, with a possible D match to TRBD1 (5 bases). The V gene's germline CDR1 is MNHEY and CDR2 SMNVEV (reference sequence). The CDR3 loop spans 15 amino acids. V was trimmed by 0 bases and J by 2 bases, leaving 10 bases between them. The CDR3 protein is CASSLSGGENYGYTF. The CDR3 nucleotides read TGTGCCAGCAGTTTATCGGGGGGGGAAAACTATGGCTACACCTTC.

The chain's CDR3 is CASSSRVRGGYTF. The CDR3 nucleotides are TGTGCCAGTAGTAGCAGGGTAAGAGGTGGCTACACCTTC. This chain joins TRBV19 and TRBJ1-2, with D possibly matching TRBD1 (5 bases). Trimming stripped 4 bases from V and 7 bases from J, with 13 bases between. The CDR3 loop spans 13 amino acids. CDR1 and CDR2 (germline): LNHDA, SQIVND (reference sequence).